This T cell receptor beta chain was sequenced in a study of beta chain features in type 1 diabetes. This clone was seen only a few times. Its target is not known. Expressed TCRB transcripts were sequenced because the isolated RNA had all been reverse transcribed beforehand. Generated by immunoSEQ multiplex PCR, the TCRdb table keeps only in-frame clones and is missing some. This sample has 350,000 to 450,000 clones, with around 12% found just once. Study-wide findings and caveats: In all four CD4+ subsets, TCRB CDR3 length was significantly, moderately reduced in type 1 diabetes.

CDR3 length: 14 amino acids. Germline lookup yields CDR1 SGHTA and CDR2 FQGNSA. V lost 1 base and J lost 9, with 13 bases in between. The receptor was isolated from a woman aged 18-29 years with type 1 diabetes. Sequenced input: naive CD4+ T cells from blood. The chain links TRBV7-2 to TRBJ2-1, with D perhaps matching TRBD1 (5 bases). CDR3 in DNA: TGTGCCAGCAGCTTAGAAGGGGTCCGTAGTGAGCAGTTCTTC. Translated, it gives CASSLEGVRSEQFF.